These 26 T cell receptor beta chains originate from one sample sequenced in a study of shared T cell receptors in the human thymus. Produced via immunoSEQ multiplex PCR; TCRdb's table is partial and in-frame only. Of about 540,000 clones in the sample, approximately 80% were seen once. These records were also assigned to another study, of human thymus T cells.

Material for sequencing was thymocytes. The source of these receptors is a boy under three years old with a congenital heart defect.

V gene TRBV11-3 combines with J gene TRBJ2-2, with 7 bases matching TRBD1. With V trimmed by 1 base and J by 1 base, 0 bases remained unmatched. The CDR3 contains 15 residues. Germline V CDR1 and CDR2: SGHNT, YENEEA. CDR3 sequence reads: CASSLGDRNTGELFF. The CDR3 bases are TGTGCCAGCAGCTTAGGGGACAGGAACACCGGGGAGCTGTTTTTT. The variable domain in full, with the rest retrieved from reference TRBV11-3 and TRBJ2-2, is EAGVVQSPRYKIIEKKQPVAFWCNPISGHNTLYWYLQNLGQGPELLIRYENEEAVDDSQLPKDRFSAERLKGVDSTLKIQPAELGDSAVYLCASSLGDRNTGELFFGEGSRLTVL.

CDR3 amino acids: CASSEVGGRAFEQYF. As DNA, the CDR3 is TGTGCCAGCAGTGAAGTGGGCGGGAGGGCCTTCGAGCAGTACTTC. J is TRBJ2-5 and V is TRBV25-1, with 9 bases that match TRBD2. Gene TRBJ2-7 matches the end of the DNA better, so the J call may be wrong. Germline V gene lookup returns CDR1 MGHDK and CDR2 SYGVNS. The CDR3 spans 15 residues.

The V and J genes are TRBV6-6 and TRBJ2-7; D gene uncertain. Trimming cost V 5 bases and J 4 bases, with 12 bases left between them. The length of the CDR3 is 13 residues. Per the germline V gene, CDR1 is MNHNY and CDR2 is SVGAGI (reference sequence). The CDR3 DNA follows: TGTGCCAGCAGTCACCCACTAAGGTACGAGCAGTACTTC. It translates to CASSHPLRYEQYF.

This clone was detected once. The chain uses TRBV5-6 and TRBJ1-1; TRBD1 aligns across 8 bases. V lost 0 bases, J lost 5 bases, and 12 bases stayed unmatched. The CDR3 has 17 residues. Germline CDR1 is SGHDT and CDR2 is YYEEEE. The CDR3, as DNA: TGTGCCAGCAGCTTGGAGGACAGGGCTGATTGGTGTACTGAAGCTTTCTTT. Encoded protein: CASSLEDRADWCTEAFF.

The genes are TRBV15 and TRBJ2-7, with 7 nucleotides matching TRBD2. The CDR3 length is 16 residues. Germline V CDR1 and CDR2: LNHNV, YYDKDF (reference sequence). V gave up 0 bases and J gave up 4 bases; unmatched junction bases: 9. This CDR3 is CATSRDKRREIYEQYF. The CDR3 DNA follows: TGTGCCACCAGCAGAGATAAGAGGCGGGAGATTTACGAGCAGTACTTC.

The chain uses TRBV2 and TRBJ1-4, with 7 nucleotides matching TRBD1. V lost 2 bases to trimming and J lost 2 bases; unmatched junction nucleotides: 5. This CDR3 has 16 residues. Germline CDR1 reads SNHLY; CDR2 reads FYNNEI. The CDR3 DNA reads TGTGCCAGCAGTGAAAGGGGGCGAGGGACTAATGAAAAACTGTTTTTT. Its protein product is CASSERGRGTNEKLFF.

This clone came up once. The chain recombines TRBV11-3 with TRBJ2-1, with 7 bases lining up with TRBD1. The germline V gene has CDR1 SGHNT and CDR2 YENEEA. The CDR3 extends over 14 amino acids. V was pared by 2 bases and J by 8 bases, with 6 bases of the junction left unmatched. The CDR3 loop reads CASSLYYRGYEQFF. Written as DNA, the CDR3 is TGTGCCAGCAGCTTATATTACAGGGGTTATGAGCAGTTCTTC.

The chain couples TRBV9 to TRBJ2-7, with D perhaps TRBD2 (5 bases). From germline, CDR1 is SGDLS and CDR2 YYNGEE. This CDR3 is 13 amino acids long. V was cut by 0 bases and J by 3 bases, with 7 bases left in between. The CDR3 DNA is TGTGCCAGCAGCGTAGCTGAGGGCTACGAGCAGTACTTC. Residues: CASSVAEGYEQYF.

This clone was recorded a few times. The chain employs TRBV5-4 and TRBJ2-5; tentative D call: TRBD2 (5 bases). CDR1 is SGHNT and CDR2 is YYREEE in the germline V gene (reference sequence). This CDR3 contains 13 residues. With 1 base removed from V and 6 bases from J, the gap between germline ends came to 10 bases. This CDR3 is CASSLLDWKTQYF. The CDR3 coding sequence is TGTGCCAGCAGCTTGCTGGACTGGAAGACCCAGTACTTC.

The V call is TRBV7-6, the J call TRBJ2-1, with 9 bases that match TRBD2. The germline V gene encodes CDR1 SGHVS and CDR2 FNYEAQ. J lost 7 bases, V lost 3 bases, and 7 bases had no gene match. The CDR3 length is 15 residues. The CDR3 nucleotides read TGTGCCAGCAGCTTTAGCTGCGGGAGGGGGAATGAGCAGTTCTTC. This sequence encodes CASSFSCGRGNEQFF.

This clone was seen only a few times. This chain links TRBV10-2 with TRBJ2-1; 11 bases line up with TRBD2. V shed 2 bases and J 5 bases; nucleotides not matched to a gene: 14. CDR3 length: 19 amino acids. Germline CDR1 WSHSY, CDR2 SAAADI. Written as DNA, the CDR3 is TGCGCCAGCAGTGAGCATTCCCCGACCGGGACTAGCGGACACAATGAGCAGTTCTTC. It is translated as CASSEHSPTGTSGHNEQFF.

The chain has TRBV9 and TRBJ2-5, with 8 bases aligning to TRBD2. V dropped 3 bases and J dropped 5; count of bases not matched to a gene: 0. This CDR3 comprises 12 residues. CDR1 SGDLS and CDR2 YYNGEE come from the germline V gene. Written as DNA, the CDR3 is TGTGCCAGCAGCGCTAGCGGGGAGACCCAGTACTTC. Amino acids: CASSASGETQYF.

Written as DNA, the CDR3 is TGTGCCAGTAGTGGCCCGCAGGGAGGTAATGAAAAACTGTTTTTT. This codes for CASSGPQGGNEKLFF. The chain joins TRBV19 to TRBJ1-4, with D maybe TRBD1 (5 bases). Trimming took off 5 bases at V and 4 bases at J, with 14 bases between the two ends. The CDR3 runs 15 residues. CDR1 is LNHDA and CDR2 is SQIVND in the germline V gene (reference sequence).

J is TRBJ2-7 and V is TRBV4-3, with D possibly TRBD2 on 6 matching bases. The V gene's germline CDR1 is LGHNA and CDR2 YSLEER. The CDR3 spans 15 residues. Trimming stripped 3 bases from V and 5 bases from J, with 17 bases between. The CDR3 protein is CASSQEPEEGHEQYF. The CDR3 DNA follows: TGCGCCAGCAGCCAGGAACCCGAGGAGGGCCACGAGCAGTACTTC.

The CDR3 sequence: CASSYVADSSYEQYF. The CDR3 DNA sequence: TGTGCCAGCAGTTACGTCGCGGACAGCTCCTACGAGCAGTACTTC. The rearrangement links TRBV6-5 to TRBJ2-7; TRBD1 might be the D (6 bases). This CDR3 comprises 15 residues. The V end lost 2 bases, the J end lost 0 bases, and 11 bases lay between the germline ends. In germline, CDR1 is MNHEY, CDR2 SVGAGI.

The rearrangement links TRBV10-1 to TRBJ2-7; 9 nucleotides match TRBD1. This CDR3 region has 13 residues. The V gene's germline CDR1 is WNHNN and CDR2 SYGVQD (reference sequence). V trimming: 11 bases; J trimming: 0 bases; junction bases outside the gene matches: 5. The DNA for the CDR3 is TGCGCCGCAGACAGGGGGTACTCCTACGAGCAGTACTTC. Its protein product is CAADRGYSYEQYF.

The J gene is TRBJ2-1, the V gene TRBV27; 9 nucleotides agree with TRBD2. This CDR3 has 15 residues. CDR1 MNHEY and CDR2 SMNVEV come from the germline V gene (reference sequence). The V gene end was trimmed by 7 bases and the J gene end by 9 bases; junction bases not matched to a gene: 13. The CDR3 protein is CASKDASGKGSEQFF. The CDR3 DNA sequence: TGTGCCAGCAAGGACGCTAGCGGGAAGGGAAGTGAGCAGTTCTTC.

This clone was seen more than once but under ten times. V gene TRBV5-4 combines with J gene TRBJ1-3, with TRBD1 matching 10 bases. Trimming at V came to 3 bases and at J to 8 bases, leaving 5 bases not matched to a gene. This CDR3 region has 14 residues. CDR1 and CDR2 (germline): SGHNT, YYREEE (reference sequence). The DNA for the CDR3 is TGTGCCAGCAGCTGGAGACAGGGGGCGGACACCATATATTTT. Protein product: CASSWRQGADTIYF.

The chain links TRBV7-7 to TRBJ2-5; D perhaps matches TRBD2 (6 bases). V was shortened by 8 bases and J by 0 bases, with 19 bases between the two germline ends. Germline loops: CDR1 SSHAT, CDR2 FNYEAQ (reference sequence). This CDR3 has 16 residues. CDR3: CASGSSDYKYQETQYF. Here the CDR3 DNA reads TGTGCCAGCGGCTCCTCGGACTACAAATACCAAGAGACCCAGTACTTC.

The CDR3 loop is CASSPRGEGREQFF. Written as DNA, the CDR3 is TGTGCCAGCAGTCCAAGGGGGGAGGGACGGGAGCAGTTCTTC. The chain carries TRBV27 and TRBJ2-1; D is perhaps TRBD2 (7 bases). The V gene's germline CDR1 is MNHEY and CDR2 SMNVEV (reference sequence). The CDR3 is made up of 14 amino acids. V was shortened by 5 bases and J by 10 bases, with 18 bases between the two germline ends.

This clone was seen a handful of times. V gene TRBV10-1 combines with J gene TRBJ2-5; D remains ambiguous. From germline, CDR1 is WNHNN and CDR2 SYGVQD (reference sequence). V lost 4 bases to trimming and J lost 5 bases, with 5 bases between them. CDR3 length: 11 residues. The CDR3 loop is CASSAKETQYF. The CDR3 DNA reads as TGCGCCAGCAGTGCTAAGGAGACCCAGTACTTC.

The V call is TRBV28, the J call TRBJ2-1; no definite D call. The CDR3 contains 19 residues. CDR1 and CDR2 (germline): MDHEN, SYDVKM. V lost 1 base and J lost 2, with 21 bases in between. The CDR3 region has the DNA TGTGCCAGCAGTTTATCAGGCCTCCCAAATGACGTACCCTACAATGAGCAGTTCTTC. It translates to CASSLSGLPNDVPYNEQFF.

This chain links TRBV2 with TRBJ2-7; D may be TRBD1 (5 bases). V was clipped by 6 bases and J by 4 bases, with 7 bases between them. The CDR3 has 11 amino acids. Looked up from germline, CDR1 is SNHLY and CDR2 is FYNNEI. The CDR3 sequence: CASSRVYEQYF. CDR3 sequence (DNA): TGTGCCAGCAGCAGGGTTTACGAGCAGTACTTC.

The chain has TRBV27 and TRBJ2-1; TRBD2 matches at 7 bases. V gave up 6 bases and J gave up 6 bases; unmatched junction bases: 14. The CDR3 totals 16 residues. Germline CDR1 MNHEY, CDR2 SMNVEV (reference sequence). The DNA for the CDR3 is TGTGCCAGCAGCCCCCGTCTCAGCGGGATCCCCAATGAGCAGTTCTTC. It translates to CASSPRLSGIPNEQFF.

This clone has more than one count but fewer than ten. This rearrangement joins TRBV29-1 to TRBJ2-5; 7 bases match TRBD1. V lost 3 bases and J lost 0; bases outside the gene matches: 4. This CDR3 is 14 amino acids long. Germline V gene lookup returns CDR1 SQVTM and CDR2 ANQGSEA. CDR3 sequence: CSVETGPNQETQYF. The CDR3 DNA reads as TGCAGCGTTGAGACAGGGCCTAACCAAGAGACCCAGTACTTC.

This CDR3 is CASRRAVRHWGQPAGETQYF. CDR3 bases: TGTGCCAGCCGGAGGGCAGTCCGCCACTGGGGACAGCCTGCCGGGGAGACCCAGTACTTC. The chain recombines TRBV7-3 with TRBJ2-5; a weak D match, TRBD1 (7 bases). Trimming stripped 8 bases from V and 5 bases from J, with 36 bases between. The CDR3 is 20 residues long. Germline V CDR1 and CDR2: SGHTA, FQGTGA. Together with reference TRBV7-3 and TRBJ2-5, the CDR3 gives the full variable domain: GAGVSQTPSNKVTEKGKYVELRCDPISGHTALYWYRQSLGQGPEFLIYFQGTGAADDSGLPNDRFFAVRPEGSVSTLKIQRTERGDSAVYLCASRRAVRHWGQPAGETQYFGPGTRLLVL.